Below are 30 T cell receptor beta chains sequenced from a single sample in a study of T cells in Graves' hyperthyroidism and ophthalmopathy. Amplification of TCR beta CDR3 regions used RNA as the template. A first-round RT-PCR of the TCR CDR3 used the HTBI primer set. Using its own MiXCR run on the multiplex PCR reads, TCRdb lists one record per CDR3 protein. This sample carries roughly 570,000 distinct CDR3 sequences, around 46% of them seen once, and the ten largest clones take around 20%. The sequencing sample was made of peripheral blood or thyroid tissue (not recorded which). The source of these receptors is an adult woman with Graves' disease, either hyperthyroidism or ophthalmopathy (not recorded which).

The CDR3 nucleotides read TGTGCCAGCAGCGATGCAGGGGGAACCGGGGCCAACGTCCTGACTTTC. Translated: CASSDAGGTGANVLTF. The gene calls are TRBV9 and TRBJ2-6; the match to TRBD1 covers 7 bases. CDR1 SGDLS and CDR2 YYNGEE come from the germline V gene. This CDR3 is 16 amino acids long. Germline trimming cut 3 bases from V and 4 bases from J; bases unmatched to any gene: 7.

This clonotype was detected a few times. J is TRBJ1-1 and V is TRBV27, with D perhaps TRBD1 (5 bases). The germline V gene encodes CDR1 MNHEY and CDR2 SMNVEV (reference sequence). The V end was cut by 6 bases, the J end by 3 bases, with 8 bases between. This CDR3 is built from 12 residues. The chain's CDR3 is CASRQGYTEAFF. DNA of the CDR3: TGTGCCAGCAGGCAGGGATACACTGAAGCTTTCTTT.

This clonotype was detected only a few times. The CDR3 does not close with the conserved phenylalanine or tryptophan, likely indicating a read error. No DNA is shown, since the ends of the CDR3 on it are uncertain; the CDR3 is the one TCRdb lists. The V and J genes are TRBV7-3 and TRBJ2-6. Germline lookup yields CDR1 SGHTA and CDR2 FQGTGA. Both ends counted, the CDR3 spans 9 residues. CDR3 loop: CASSQMPTS.

This clonotype was recorded many times. Relative to the germline gene, one junction end is altered; a read error may explain this. This chain links TRBV2 with TRBJ1-2, with a tentative D call TRBD1 (5 bases). CDR1 and CDR2 from the germline V gene are SNHLY and FYNNEI. The CDR3 contains 13 residues. The CDR3 here is CASSEEGYNGYTF. CDR3 DNA: TGTGCCAGCAGCGAAGAGGGGTATAATGGCTACACCTTC.

The V and J genes are TRBV15 and TRBJ2-7, with D possibly matching TRBD1 (5 bases). Trimming stripped 3 bases from V and 6 bases from J, with 15 bases between. Germline CDR1 is LNHNV and CDR2 is YYDKDF (reference sequence). The CDR3 totals 14 residues. The CDR3 DNA follows: TGTGCCACCAGCAGTATCAGGGTCAAGGCCGAGCAGTACTTC. Encoded protein: CATSSIRVKAEQYF.

This chain joins TRBV7-9 and TRBJ1-6, with D hard to call. V lost 5 bases, J lost 8 bases, and 19 bases lay in between. This CDR3 has 16 residues. Germline assignment: CDR1 SEHNR and CDR2 FQNEAQ (reference sequence). The CDR3 region is CASSLTKSAVYSPLHF. As DNA, the CDR3 is TGTGCCAGCAGCCTAACTAAATCTGCGGTATATTCACCCCTCCACTTT.

A remark on this clonotype: The junction differs from germline at one of its ends, possibly a read error. The chain's CDR3 is CASSVGQNTGELYF. The CDR3 DNA follows: TGTGCCAGCAGCGTGGGACAGAACACCGGGGAGCTGTACTTC. The chain links TRBV7-9 to TRBJ2-7; 7 nucleotides match TRBD1. The CDR3 spans 14 residues. CDR1 SEHNR and CDR2 FQNEAQ come from the germline V gene (reference sequence). The whole variable domain, remainder taken from reference TRBV7-9 and TRBJ2-7, is DTGVSQNPRHKITKRGQNVTFRCDPISEHNRLYWYRQTLGQGPEFLTYFQNEAQLEKSRLLSDRFSAERPKGSFSTLEIQRTEQGDSAMYLCASSVGQNTGELYFGPGTRLTVT.

This clonotype came up once. The genes are TRBV13 and TRBJ2-6; 14 bases match TRBD2. The V segment lost 5 bases and the J segment 0 bases; nucleotides outside the gene matches: 3. The V gene's germline CDR1 is PRHDT and CDR2 FYEKMQ (reference sequence). The CDR3 loop spans 18 amino acids. CDR3 nucleotides: TGTGCCAGCAGCGCCGGGACTAGCGGGAGCTCTGGGGCCAACGTCCTGACTTTC. It yields the protein CASSAGTSGSSGANVLTF.

The CDR3 DNA follows: TGTGCCAGCTGTAAGGGAAAGGATGGCTACACCTTC. Translating it yields CASCKGKDGYTF. The chain has TRBV6-5 and TRBJ1-2; D gene uncertain. Germline values: CDR1 MNHEY, CDR2 SVGAGI. V lost 8 bases and J lost 6, with 13 bases in between. The length of the CDR3 is 12 residues.

CDR3 DNA sequence: TGTGCCAGCAGCCAAGGGACAGTCGGCCGGGAGACCCAGTACTTC. Protein product: CASSQGTVGRETQYF. The chain uses TRBV14 and TRBJ2-5; the D gene is possibly TRBD1 (6 bases). Germline V gene data show CDR1 as SGHDN and CDR2 as FVKESK. This CDR3 is built from 15 residues. Trimming removed 1 base from V and 5 bases from J, with 14 bases in between.

This chain links TRBV29-1 with TRBJ1-2, with unresolved D. CDR1 SQVTM and CDR2 ANQGSEA come from the germline V gene. The CDR3 sequence is 12 residues long. Between the trimmed V and J ends, which lost 3 bases and 8 bases, there was a span of 13 bases. The CDR3 DNA sequence: TGCAGCGTTGAGGGCAGCTCGGGGGGCTACACCTTC. It encodes CSVEGSSGGYTF. The full variable domain, in which reference TRBV29-1 and TRBJ1-2 provide the parts outside the CDR3, is SAVISQKPSRDICQRGTSLTIQCQVDSQVTMMFWYRQQPGQSLTLIATANQGSEATYESGFVIDKFPISRPNLTFSTLTVSNMSPEDSSIYLCSVEGSSGGYTFGSGTRLTVV.

This clonotype was detected ten times or more. The chain couples TRBV5-1 to TRBJ2-7, with 8 positions matching TRBD2. CDR1 SGHRS and CDR2 YFSETQ come from the germline V gene. The CDR3 is 15 amino acids. V gave up 0 bases and J gave up 2 bases; unmatched junction bases: 4. The DNA of the CDR3 is TGCGCCAGCAGCTTGGAGTTTAGCGGGACCTACGAGCAGTACTTC. Its protein product is CASSLEFSGTYEQYF.

The J gene is TRBJ2-5, the V gene TRBV25-1; no definite D call. Trimming stripped 1 base from V and 1 base from J, with 4 bases between. The CDR3 has 13 residues. From germline, CDR1 is MGHDK and CDR2 SYGVNS. The CDR3 is CASSEWPQETQYF. The CDR3 DNA reads as TGTGCCAGCAGTGAATGGCCCCAAGAGACCCAGTACTTC.

In this sample, this clonotype turned up a few times. The chain couples TRBV29-1 to TRBJ1-1; D is undetermined. The CDR3 spans 12 residues. The ends were cut back, 7 bases at V and 0 bases at J, with 9 bases in the middle. CDR1 and CDR2 from the germline V gene are SQVTM and ANQGSEA. The CDR3 DNA follows: TGCAGCGCTGGAAAACTGAACACTGAAGCTTTCTTT. Protein product: CSAGKLNTEAFF.

A few counts support this clonotype. V gene TRBV19 combines with J gene TRBJ1-1; 7 bases are shared with TRBD1. The CDR3 length is 13 residues. Trimming at V came to 3 bases and at J to 6 bases, leaving 4 bases not matched to a gene. Germline loops: CDR1 LNHDA, CDR2 SQIVND (reference sequence). The CDR3 protein is CASSMRGQSEAFF. The CDR3 bases are TGTGCCAGTAGTATGCGGGGACAGTCTGAAGCTTTCTTT.

J is TRBJ2-5 and V is TRBV10-3; possible D gene TRBD2, 5 bases. This CDR3 is built from 14 residues. Trimming left V 2 bases short and J 5 bases short, with 12 bases between. Germline V gene sequence: CDR1 ENHRY, CDR2 SYGVKD. The CDR3 DNA is TGTGCCATCAGTGAGGAGGAGGTGTGGGAGACCCAGTACTTC. Translating gives CAISEEEVWETQYF.

The chain combines TRBV20-1 with TRBJ1-1; possible D gene TRBD1, 6 bases. Germline values: CDR1 DFQATT, CDR2 SNEGSKA (reference sequence). This CDR3 has 14 amino acids. V was clipped by 0 bases and J by 5 bases, with 13 bases between them. The CDR3 sequence is CSARDWGQETEAFF. The CDR3 nucleotides read TGCAGTGCTAGAGATTGGGGGCAAGAAACTGAAGCTTTCTTT.

This chain joins TRBV10-1 and TRBJ2-7; the match to TRBD2 covers 11 bases. Germline V gene data show CDR1 as WNHNN and CDR2 as SYGVQD (reference sequence). The CDR3 is 13 residues long. After removal of 11 bases from V and 5 bases from J, the junction contained 8 bases not matched to a gene. CDR3 region: CALLAGGAHEQYF. As DNA, the CDR3 is TGCGCCCTCCTAGCGGGAGGAGCCCACGAGCAGTACTTC.

The table lists this clonotype with a few counts. V is TRBV7-9 and J is TRBJ2-5; no definite D call. CDR1 is SEHNR, CDR2 FQNEAQ, per germline (reference sequence). This CDR3 spans 15 amino acids. Trimming pared 1 base from V and 4 bases from J, leaving 13 bases between. The CDR3 bases are TGTGCCAGCAGCTTAGGGGTGATGCTCGCAGAGACCCAGTACTTC. It yields the protein CASSLGVMLAETQYF.

At least ten counts were recorded for this clonotype. This rearrangement joins TRBV10-3 to TRBJ1-5; D might be TRBD1 (6 bases). Germline assignment: CDR1 ENHRY and CDR2 SYGVKD. V was pared by 10 bases and J by 5 bases, with 15 bases between. The CDR3 is 13 residues long. As DNA, the CDR3 is TGTGCCACCTGGGCGGCAGGGGATCAGCCCCAGCATTTT. This sequence encodes CATWAAGDQPQHF.

The CDR3, as DNA: TGTGCCAGCAGCTTAGGACAGGGGGCGTTTTTT. Residues: CASSLGQGAFF. V and J are TRBV7-9 and TRBJ2-2, with 10 nucleotides matching TRBD1. Losses at the gene ends were 1 base for V and 16 bases for J; bases not matched to a gene: 0. In germline, CDR1 is SEHNR, CDR2 FQNEAQ (reference sequence). This CDR3 has 11 residues.

The gene calls are TRBV6-6 and TRBJ2-2; D call uncertain. In germline, CDR1 is MNHNY, CDR2 SVGAGI (reference sequence). V lost 0 bases and J 6 bases, leaving 17 bases between the germline ends. The CDR3 consists of 17 residues. The CDR3 spells CASSYSQPGLKSGELFF. CDR3 nucleotides: TGTGCCAGCAGTTACTCGCAACCTGGCCTGAAGTCCGGGGAGCTGTTTTTT.

This clonotype was counted at least ten times. The chain joins TRBV7-6 to TRBJ2-7, with 11 bases identical to TRBD2. V shed 5 bases, J shed 2 bases, and the junction held 5 bases outside the gene matches. CDR3 length equals 15 residues. CDR1 is SGHVS and CDR2 is FNYEAQ in the germline V gene. The DNA for the CDR3 is TGTGCCAGCAGCCCCACTAGCGGGAGCGCCTACGAGCAGTACTTC. Amino acid sequence: CASSPTSGSAYEQYF.

This chain joins TRBV19 and TRBJ1-5; unclear D gene. V dropped 2 bases and J dropped 4 bases, with 12 bases sitting between them. This CDR3 is 15 amino acids long. Germline lookup yields CDR1 LNHDA and CDR2 SQIVND (reference sequence). The CDR3 region is CASSIRGPYNQPQHF. The CDR3 DNA sequence: TGTGCCAGTAGTATACGTGGACCGTATAATCAGCCCCAGCATTTT.

This clonotype was seen repeatedly, ten times or more. This chain uses TRBV6-6 with TRBJ1-1, with 11 bases aligning to TRBD1. This CDR3 is 15 amino acids long. Trimming took 8 bases from V and 5 from J; bases not matched to a gene: 10. CDR1 is MNHNY, CDR2 SVGAGI, per germline (reference sequence). In DNA, the CDR3 is TGTGCCAGCCACGAAAGGACAGGGGGCAGAACTGAAGCTTTCTTT. Amino acids: CASHERTGGRTEAFF.

The chain uses TRBV7-6 and TRBJ1-2, with D perhaps matching TRBD1 (5 bases). This CDR3 spans 16 amino acids. Trimming stripped 4 bases from V and 4 bases from J, with 19 bases between. The germline gives CDR1 SGHVS, CDR2 FNYEAQ. The CDR3 DNA reads as TGTGCCAGCAGCTCGGGACTAGCGGCGAGTGGCTATGGCTACACCTTC. This translates into CASSSGLAASGYGYTF.

This clonotype turned up a few times. The V call is TRBV3-1, the J call TRBJ2-5; tentative D call: TRBD2 (6 bases). This CDR3 is 14 amino acids long. Germline assignment: CDR1 LGHDT and CDR2 YNNKEL (reference sequence). V gave up 7 bases and J gave up 3 bases, with 15 bases separating them. CDR3 bases: TGTGCCAGCATGCGAAGGGGAGGTGAAGAGACCCAGTACTTC. This translates into CASMRRGGEETQYF.

This clonotype has ten or more counts. CDR3: CASSGRESYEQYF. Written as DNA, the CDR3 is TGCGCCAGCAGCGGCCGGGAGTCCTACGAGCAGTACTTC. V gene TRBV5-1 combines with J gene TRBJ2-7, with a tentative D call TRBD2 (6 bases). The CDR3 length is 13 residues. Trimming left V 4 bases short and J 1 base short, with 9 bases between. Germline CDR1 reads SGHRS; CDR2 reads YFSETQ.

This clonotype was found many times. The chain has TRBV9 and TRBJ1-6; TRBD1 agrees at 7 bases. V was pared by 4 bases and J by 9 bases, with 4 bases of the junction left unmatched. The CDR3 runs to 13 residues. Germline CDR1 reads SGDLS; CDR2 reads YYNGEE. This CDR3 is CASSPGQVSPLHF. CDR3 nucleotide sequence: TGTGCCAGCAGCCCCGGACAGGTTTCACCCCTCCACTTT.

Note on this clonotype: A junction end diverges from the germline sequence, so it may reflect a read error. The V call is TRBV6-5, the J call TRBJ2-7; 8 nucleotides align to TRBD1. CDR1 and CDR2 from the germline V gene are MNHEY and SVGAGI. This CDR3 is 14 amino acids long. CDR3 sequence reads: CAGSYGQGSYEQYF. The CDR3 coding sequence is TGTGCCGGCAGTTACGGACAGGGCTCCTACGAGCAGTACTTC.